This TCR beta chain came from a study of blood T cell repertoires in COVID-19. Study-level background: From T cells, B-cell-depleted T cells, or PBMCs came the material, which was cDNA or gDNA.

In the study's own analysis: Estimation of nucleated cell counts relied on the amplification of reference gene primers. Libraries were prepared by immunoSEQ multiplex PCR; TCRdb keeps only in-frame clonotypes and omits some of them. The DNA gave D and trimming, while V, J and clone size come from that table. Of approximately 170,000 clones listed, roughly 80% are singletons. Per the germline V gene, CDR1 is SGHNT and CDR2 is YYREEE (reference sequence). The CDR3 loop spans 12 amino acids. Trimming removed 4 bases from V and 1 base from J, with 5 bases in between. The chain has TRBV5-4 and TRBJ2-5; no firm D call. This clonotype was obtained from a human donor with acute or convalescent COVID-19. The donor label of this sample is uncertain. The sequencing input was peripheral blood. The CDR3 here is CASSRGQETQYF. The CDR3 nucleotides read TGTGCCAGCAGCCGCGGCCAAGAGACCCAGTACTTC.